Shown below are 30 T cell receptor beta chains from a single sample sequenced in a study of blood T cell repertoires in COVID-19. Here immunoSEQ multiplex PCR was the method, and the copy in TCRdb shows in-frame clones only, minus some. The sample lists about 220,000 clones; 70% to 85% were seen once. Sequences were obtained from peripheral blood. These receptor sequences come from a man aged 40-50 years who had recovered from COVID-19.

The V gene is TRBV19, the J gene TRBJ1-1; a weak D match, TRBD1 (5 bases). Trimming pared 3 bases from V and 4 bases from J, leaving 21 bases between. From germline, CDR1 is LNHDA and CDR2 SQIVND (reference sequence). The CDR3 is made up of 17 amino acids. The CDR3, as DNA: TGTGCCAGTAGTATTACGCAGGAGGGGTCGTTTAGCACTGAAGCTTTCTTT. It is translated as CASSITQEGSFSTEAFF.

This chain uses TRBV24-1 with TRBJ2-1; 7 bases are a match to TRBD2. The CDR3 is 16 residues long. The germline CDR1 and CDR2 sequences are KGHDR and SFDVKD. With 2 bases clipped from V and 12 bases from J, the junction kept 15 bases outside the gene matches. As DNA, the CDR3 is TGTGCCACCAGTGATTCCCCTAGCGGCGCAGGTATTGGGCAGTTCTTC. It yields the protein CATSDSPSGAGIGQFF.

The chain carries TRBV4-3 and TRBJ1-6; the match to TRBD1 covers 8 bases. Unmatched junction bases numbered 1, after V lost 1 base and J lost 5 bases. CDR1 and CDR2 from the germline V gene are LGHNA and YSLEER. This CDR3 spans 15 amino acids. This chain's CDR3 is CASSQADRDNSPLHF. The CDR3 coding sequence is TGCGCCAGCAGCCAAGCGGACAGGGATAATTCACCCCTCCACTTT.

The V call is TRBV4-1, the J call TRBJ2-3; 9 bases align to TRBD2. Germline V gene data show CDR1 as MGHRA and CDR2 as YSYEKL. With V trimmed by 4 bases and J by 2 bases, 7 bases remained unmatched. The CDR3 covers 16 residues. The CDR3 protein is CASSLRLAANTDTQYF. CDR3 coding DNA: TGCGCCAGCAGCCTGCGACTAGCGGCTAACACAGATACGCAGTATTTT.

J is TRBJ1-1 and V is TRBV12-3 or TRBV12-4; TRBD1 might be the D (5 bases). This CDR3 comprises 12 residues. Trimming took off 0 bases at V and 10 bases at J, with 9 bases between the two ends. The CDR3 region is CASSLAGVGAFF. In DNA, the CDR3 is TGTGCCAGCAGTTTAGCAGGGGTCGGAGCTTTCTTT.

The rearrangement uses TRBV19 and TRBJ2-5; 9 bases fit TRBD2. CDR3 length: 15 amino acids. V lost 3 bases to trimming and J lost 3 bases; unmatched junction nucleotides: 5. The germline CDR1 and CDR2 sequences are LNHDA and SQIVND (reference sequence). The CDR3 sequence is CASSMRVAGEETQYF. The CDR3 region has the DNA TGTGCCAGTAGTATGCGAGTAGCGGGGGAAGAGACCCAGTACTTC.

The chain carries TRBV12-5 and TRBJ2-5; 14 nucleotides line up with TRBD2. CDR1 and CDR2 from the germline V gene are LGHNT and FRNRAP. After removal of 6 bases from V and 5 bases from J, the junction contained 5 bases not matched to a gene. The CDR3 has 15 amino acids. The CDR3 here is CASGPGTSGSETQYF. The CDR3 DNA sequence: TGTGCTAGTGGCCCCGGGACTAGCGGGAGTGAGACCCAGTACTTC.

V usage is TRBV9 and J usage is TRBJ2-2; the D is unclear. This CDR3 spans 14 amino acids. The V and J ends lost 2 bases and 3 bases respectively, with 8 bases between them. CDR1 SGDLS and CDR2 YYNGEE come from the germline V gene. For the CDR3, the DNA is TGTGCCAGCAGCGTTTTAGTTCACACCGGGGAGCTGTTTTTT. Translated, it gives CASSVLVHTGELFF.

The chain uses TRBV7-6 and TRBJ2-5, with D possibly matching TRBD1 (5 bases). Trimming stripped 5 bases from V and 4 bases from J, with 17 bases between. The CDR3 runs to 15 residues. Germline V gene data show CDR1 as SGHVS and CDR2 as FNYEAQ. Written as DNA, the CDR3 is TGTGCCAGCAGCCCGTTGTGGATTAGGGGAGAGACCCAGTACTTC. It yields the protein CASSPLWIRGETQYF.

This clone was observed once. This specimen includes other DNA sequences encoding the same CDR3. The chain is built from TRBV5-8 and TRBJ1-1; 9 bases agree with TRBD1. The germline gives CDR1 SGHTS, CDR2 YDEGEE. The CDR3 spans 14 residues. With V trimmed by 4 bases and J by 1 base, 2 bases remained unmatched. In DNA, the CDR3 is TGTGCCAGCAGCAGGGGACAGGGGAACACTGAAGCTTTCTTT. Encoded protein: CASSRGQGNTEAFF.

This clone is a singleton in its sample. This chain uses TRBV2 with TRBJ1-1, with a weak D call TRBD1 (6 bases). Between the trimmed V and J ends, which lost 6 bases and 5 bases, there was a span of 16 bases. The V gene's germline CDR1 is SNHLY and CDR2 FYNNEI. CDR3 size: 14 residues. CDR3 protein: CASRAVQGTTEAFF. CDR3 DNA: TGTGCCAGCAGAGCCGTACAGGGTACGACTGAAGCTTTCTTT.

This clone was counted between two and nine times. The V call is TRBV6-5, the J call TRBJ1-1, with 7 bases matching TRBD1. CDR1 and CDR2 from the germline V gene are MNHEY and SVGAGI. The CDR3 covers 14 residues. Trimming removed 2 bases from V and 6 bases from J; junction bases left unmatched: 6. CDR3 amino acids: CASSYEGARAEAFF. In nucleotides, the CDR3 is TGTGCCAGCAGTTACGAGGGGGCGCGTGCTGAAGCTTTCTTT.

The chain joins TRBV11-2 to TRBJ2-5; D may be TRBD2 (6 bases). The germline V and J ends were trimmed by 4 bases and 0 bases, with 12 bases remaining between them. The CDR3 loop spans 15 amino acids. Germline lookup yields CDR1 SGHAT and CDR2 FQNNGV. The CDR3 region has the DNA TGTGCCAGCAGCTCGGGACTCATGTACCAAGAGACCCAGTACTTC. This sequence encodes CASSSGLMYQETQYF. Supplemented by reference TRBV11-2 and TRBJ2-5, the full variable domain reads EAGVAQSPRYKIIEKRQSVAFWCNPISGHATLYWYQQILGQGPKLLIQFQNNGVVDDSQLPKDRFSAERLKGVDSTLKIQPAKLEDSAVYLCASSSGLMYQETQYFGPGTRLLVL.

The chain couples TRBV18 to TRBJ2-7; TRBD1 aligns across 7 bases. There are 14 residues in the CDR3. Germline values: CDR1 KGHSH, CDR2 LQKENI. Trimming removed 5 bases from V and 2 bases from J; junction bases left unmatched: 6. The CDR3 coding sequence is TGTGCCAGCTCAGGCGACAGGGCGGCCTACGAGCAGTACTTC. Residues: CASSGDRAAYEQYF.

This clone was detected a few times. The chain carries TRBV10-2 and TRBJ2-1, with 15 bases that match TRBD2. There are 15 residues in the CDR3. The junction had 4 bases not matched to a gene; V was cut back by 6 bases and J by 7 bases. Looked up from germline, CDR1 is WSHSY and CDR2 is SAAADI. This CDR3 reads CASRDGTSGGNEQFF. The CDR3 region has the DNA TGCGCCAGCAGAGACGGGACTAGCGGGGGGAATGAGCAGTTCTTC.

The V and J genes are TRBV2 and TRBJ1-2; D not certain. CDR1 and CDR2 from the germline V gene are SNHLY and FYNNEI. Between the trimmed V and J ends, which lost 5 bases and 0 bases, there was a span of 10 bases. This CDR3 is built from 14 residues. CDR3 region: CASSPAGTNYGYTF. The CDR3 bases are TGTGCCAGCAGTCCCGCGGGGACTAACTATGGCTACACCTTC. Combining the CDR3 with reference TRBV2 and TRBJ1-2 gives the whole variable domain EPEVTQTPSHQVTQMGQEVILRCVPISNHLYFYWYRQILGQKVEFLVSFYNNEISEKSEIFDDQFSVERPDGSNFTLKIRSTKLEDSAMYFCASSPAGTNYGYTFGSGTRLTVV.

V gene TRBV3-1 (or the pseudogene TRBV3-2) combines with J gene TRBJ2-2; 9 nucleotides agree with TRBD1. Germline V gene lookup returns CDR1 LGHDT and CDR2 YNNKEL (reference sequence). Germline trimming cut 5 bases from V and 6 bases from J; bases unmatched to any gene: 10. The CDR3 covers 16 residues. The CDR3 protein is CASSSRGTGSPGELFF. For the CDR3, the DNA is TGTGCCAGCAGCTCTAGAGGGACAGGGTCCCCCGGGGAGCTGTTTTTT.

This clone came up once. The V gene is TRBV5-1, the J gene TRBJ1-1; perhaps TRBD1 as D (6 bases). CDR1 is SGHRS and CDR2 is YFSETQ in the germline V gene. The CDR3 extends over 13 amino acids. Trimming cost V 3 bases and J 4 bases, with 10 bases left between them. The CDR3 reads CASSSGATTEAFF. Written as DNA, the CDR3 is TGCGCCAGCAGCTCAGGGGCGACCACTGAAGCTTTCTTT.

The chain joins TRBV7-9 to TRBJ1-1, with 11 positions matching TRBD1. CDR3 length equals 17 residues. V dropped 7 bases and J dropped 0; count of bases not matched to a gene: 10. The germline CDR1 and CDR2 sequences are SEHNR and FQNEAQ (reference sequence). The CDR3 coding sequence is TGTGCCAGCACCTGGACAGGGGGCCGATCCATGAACACTGAAGCTTTCTTT. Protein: CASTWTGGRSMNTEAFF.

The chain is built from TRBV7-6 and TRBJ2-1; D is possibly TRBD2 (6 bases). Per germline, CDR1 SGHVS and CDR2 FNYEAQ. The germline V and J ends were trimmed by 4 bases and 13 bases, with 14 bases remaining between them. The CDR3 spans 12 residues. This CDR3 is CASSSSGLSQFF. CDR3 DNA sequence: TGTGCCAGCAGCTCCTCCGGACTAAGCCAGTTCTTC.

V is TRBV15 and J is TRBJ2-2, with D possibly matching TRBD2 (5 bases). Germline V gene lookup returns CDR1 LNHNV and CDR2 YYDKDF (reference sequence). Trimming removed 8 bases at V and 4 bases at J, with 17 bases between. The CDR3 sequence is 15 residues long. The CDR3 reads CATSIGSGSTGELFF. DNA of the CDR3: TGTGCCACCTCCATCGGATCGGGGTCCACCGGGGAGCTGTTTTTT. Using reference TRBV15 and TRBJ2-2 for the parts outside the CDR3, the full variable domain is DAMVIQNPRYQVTQFGKPVTLSCSQTLNHNVMYWYQQKSSQAPKLLFHYYDKDFNNEADTPDNFQSRRPNTSFCFLDIRSPGLGDTAMYLCATSIGSGSTGELFFGEGSRLTVL.

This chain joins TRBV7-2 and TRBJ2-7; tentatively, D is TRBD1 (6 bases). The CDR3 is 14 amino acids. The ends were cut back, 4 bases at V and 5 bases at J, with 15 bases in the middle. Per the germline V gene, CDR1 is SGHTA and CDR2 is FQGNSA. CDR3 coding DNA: TGTGCCAGCAGCTCAGACAGGAGTAGCAACGAGCAGTACTTC. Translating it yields CASSSDRSSNEQYF.

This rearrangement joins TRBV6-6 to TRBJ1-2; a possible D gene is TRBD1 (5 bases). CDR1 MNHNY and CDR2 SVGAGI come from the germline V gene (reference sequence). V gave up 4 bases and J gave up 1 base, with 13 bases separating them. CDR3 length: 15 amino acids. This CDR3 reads CASSSREGVNYGYTF. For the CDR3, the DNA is TGTGCCAGCAGTTCCAGGGAGGGCGTTAACTATGGCTACACCTTC.

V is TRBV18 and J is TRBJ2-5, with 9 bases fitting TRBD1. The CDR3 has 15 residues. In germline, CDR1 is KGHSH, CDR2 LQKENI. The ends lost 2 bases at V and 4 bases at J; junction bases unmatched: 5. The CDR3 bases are TGTGCCAGCTCACCAGGGACAGGGAAGGGAGAGACCCAGTACTTC. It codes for CASSPGTGKGETQYF. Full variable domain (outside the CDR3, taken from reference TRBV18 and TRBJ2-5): NAGVMQNPRHLVRRRGQEARLRCSPMKGHSHVYWYRQLPEEGLKFMVYLQKENIIDESGMPKERFSAEFPKEGPSILRIQQVVRGDSAAYFCASSPGTGKGETQYFGPGTRLLVL.

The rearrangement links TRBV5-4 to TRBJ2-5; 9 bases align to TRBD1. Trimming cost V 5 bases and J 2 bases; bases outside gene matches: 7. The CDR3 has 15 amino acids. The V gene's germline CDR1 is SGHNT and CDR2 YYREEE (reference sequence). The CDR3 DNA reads TGTGCCAGCAGGGCTATGACAGGGGGTCAAGAGACCCAGTACTTC. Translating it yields CASRAMTGGQETQYF.

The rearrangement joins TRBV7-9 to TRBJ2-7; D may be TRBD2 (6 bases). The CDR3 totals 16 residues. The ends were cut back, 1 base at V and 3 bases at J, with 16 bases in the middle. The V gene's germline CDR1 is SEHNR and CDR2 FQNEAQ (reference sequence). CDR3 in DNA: TGTGCCAGCAGCTTAGGGCGGGACGTGGTAGACTACGAGCAGTACTTC. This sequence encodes CASSLGRDVVDYEQYF.

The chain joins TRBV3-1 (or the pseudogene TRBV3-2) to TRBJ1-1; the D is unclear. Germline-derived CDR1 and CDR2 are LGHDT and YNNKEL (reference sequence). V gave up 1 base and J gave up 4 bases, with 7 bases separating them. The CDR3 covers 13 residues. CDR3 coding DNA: TGTGCCAGCAGCCAAGTCGGGAGCACTGAAGCTTTCTTT. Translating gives CASSQVGSTEAFF.

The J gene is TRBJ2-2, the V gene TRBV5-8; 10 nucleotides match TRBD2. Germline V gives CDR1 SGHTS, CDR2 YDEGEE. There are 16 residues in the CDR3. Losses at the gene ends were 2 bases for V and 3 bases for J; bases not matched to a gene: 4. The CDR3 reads CASSFGLAGDTGELFF. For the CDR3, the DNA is TGTGCCAGCAGCTTCGGGCTAGCGGGAGACACCGGGGAGCTGTTTTTT.

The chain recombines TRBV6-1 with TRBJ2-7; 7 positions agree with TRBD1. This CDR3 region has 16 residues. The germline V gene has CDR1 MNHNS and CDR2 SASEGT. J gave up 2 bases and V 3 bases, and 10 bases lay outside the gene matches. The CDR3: CASSDQGVWDAYEQYF. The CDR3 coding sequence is TGTGCCAGCAGTGATCAGGGGGTCTGGGATGCCTACGAGCAGTACTTC.

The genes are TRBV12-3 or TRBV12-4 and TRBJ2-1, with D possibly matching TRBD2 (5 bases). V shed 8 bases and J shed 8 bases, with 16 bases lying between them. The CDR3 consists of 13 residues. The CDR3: CASLSRGKDEQFF. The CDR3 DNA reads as TGTGCCAGCCTGTCCCGGGGTAAGGATGAGCAGTTCTTC.